This T cell receptor (beta chain) was sequenced for a study of regulatory T cells in long-lasting Graves disease (dated by TCRdb to the early 2020s). Context from the whole study: Patients with newly diagnosed Graves' disease had been on antithyroid drugs for under 3 months. Patients with persistent Graves' disease were compared with patients with newly diagnosed Graves' disease using TCR sequencing and RNA sequencing of peripheral blood. The study took place in China and was registered as a clinical trial. A total of about 35 samples underwent TCR sequencing, from 13 patients with persistent Graves' disease and roughly 20 patients with newly diagnosed Graves' disease.

Broader findings and caveats from the paper: Sequencing and analysis were limited to the TCR beta chain. Patients with persistent disease shared more public clonotypes (around 2,500) than newly diagnosed patients did (966). As a limitation, the authors acknowledged that the small sample size may reduce accuracy. Peripheral blood alone was examined, since thyroid tissue, which constituted the primary lesion, could not be accessed. Persistent disease showed preferential use of TRBV28, TRBJ1-2 and TRBJ2-5, whereas newly diagnosed disease favored TRBV20-1 and TRBJ2-1. Lower TCR Shannon entropy and fewer highly expanded clones were observed in persistent Graves' disease patients than in newly diagnosed patients, which suggested clonal expansion.

As to this clonotype: Its antigen specificity is not known. No quality values exist for individual bases; no much larger clone is one base distant.

The library was made by multiplex PCR. Sequencing used an Illumina HiSeq 4000. To build TCR beta libraries, CDR3 regions were amplified by Arm-PCR using iRepertoire HTBI primers. Before sequencing, the PCR products went through gel purification. Turning to the authors' computational methods: Gene usage analysis of CDR3 amino acid clonotypes relied on the approximately 60 TRBV and more than twelve TRBJ segments identified across samples. Filtered high-quality paired reads were merged into contigs using COPE and FqMerger. BLAST was used to align contigs to IMGT TRBV, TRBD and TRBJ reference genes, with CDR3 defined following IMGT. Highly expanded clones were defined as clonotypes with a frequency above 0.1%. Repertoire diversity was measured by Shannon entropy, and V-J evenness by the Gini coefficient. A clonotype found in more than one individual was treated as public. TCRdb itself trimmed the public reads at Q25 with fastp, ran MiXCR and retained productive beta chains. One record per CDR3 amino acid sequence lists the most common genes and DNA. TCRdb's processing, not the study's, gives the V and J calls here. A total of 300,000 to 450,000 distinct CDR3 sequences appear in this sample, about 14% of them only once. Approximately 22% of the sample lies in the top ten.

The time point label, read with the paper, signifies: newly diagnosed GD, antithyroid drugs for less than 3 months. For both TCR sequencing and RNA sequencing, RNA was extracted from PBMCs using TRIzol. Graves' disease was diagnosed according to American Thyroid Association guidelines. The patients came from an endocrinology department in Xi'an, China. From each patient, approximately 10 milliliters of peripheral blood was collected into an EDTA anticoagulant tube. Ficoll Paque Plus density gradient separation was used to isolate PBMCs, and no additional T cell sorting was done. An Agilent 2100 Bioanalyzer and agarose gel were used to check RNA quality, and a NanoDrop 2000 was used to measure RNA concentration. V is shortened by 2 bases, J by 5 bases, and the region joining them spans 16 bases. Based on the germline V gene, the CDR1 and CDR2 sequences are SGHRS and YFSETQ. Including cysteine and phenylalanine, the CDR3 has 16 amino acids. Left in the record is the CDR3 DNA by itself, 48 bases read in frame from the first base.

This clonotype originated in a female donor with Graves disease. The rearrangement combines TRBV5-1 with TRBJ2-2, with the D gene not confidently named. The sample was peripheral blood mononuclear cells (PBMCs), taken at new diagnosis, from a patient treated with antithyroid drugs. The DNA sequence follows: TGCGCCAGCAGCTTAAGGGCTGGAGTGGAAACCGGGGAGCTGTTTTTT. This gives the protein CASSLRAGVETGELFF.